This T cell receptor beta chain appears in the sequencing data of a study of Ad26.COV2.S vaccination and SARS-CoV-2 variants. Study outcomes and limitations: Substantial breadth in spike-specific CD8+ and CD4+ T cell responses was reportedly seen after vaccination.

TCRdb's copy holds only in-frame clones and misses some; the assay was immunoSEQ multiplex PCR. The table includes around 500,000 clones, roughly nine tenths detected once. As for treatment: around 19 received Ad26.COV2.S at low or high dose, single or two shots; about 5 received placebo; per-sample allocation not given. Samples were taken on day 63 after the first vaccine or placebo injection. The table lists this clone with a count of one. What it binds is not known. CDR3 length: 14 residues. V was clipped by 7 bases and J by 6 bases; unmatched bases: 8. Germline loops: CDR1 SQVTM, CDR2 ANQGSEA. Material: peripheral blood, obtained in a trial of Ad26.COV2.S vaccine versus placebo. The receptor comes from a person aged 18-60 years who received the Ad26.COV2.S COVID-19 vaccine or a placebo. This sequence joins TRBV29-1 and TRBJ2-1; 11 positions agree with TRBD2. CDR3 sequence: CSGLTSGSLNEQFF. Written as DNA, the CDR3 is TGCAGCGGCCTCACTAGCGGGAGCCTCAATGAGCAGTTCTTC.